There are many counts of the clone carrying this TCR beta chain. Its cognate antigen is unknown. TCRdb re-called the reads through MiXCR, storing one row per CDR3 protein. The profile shows around 440,000 distinct CDR3 sequences, 10% to 12% of them singletons. The data are from a study of T cell repertoires in cytomegalovirus infection. About the study: Both a matching HLA type and CMV infection were indicated by public TCR beta signatures. Study-level findings and limits: Across the ex vivo response, the dominant clonotypes were HLA-C-restricted CMV-specific TCR beta clonotypes.

CDR3 length: 14 amino acids. CDR1 GTSNPN and CDR2 SVGIG come from the germline V gene (reference sequence). V dropped 2 bases and J dropped 1 base, with 11 bases sitting between them. The source material was PBMCs. The sequence came from a human donor in good health (CMV status not recorded). Some clones in this sample may be carry-over from other donors' samples. The chain carries TRBV30 and TRBJ1-1, with D possibly TRBD1 on 5 matching bases. For the CDR3, the DNA is TGTGCCTGGAGTCTTCCAGGGTGGAACACTGAAGCTTTCTTT. This sequence encodes CAWSLPGWNTEAFF.